The following is a T cell receptor (beta chain) sequence with its context. Its antigen remains unidentified. Germline V lookup: CDR1 SEHNR, CDR2 FQNEAQ (reference sequence). The V segment lost 5 bases and the J segment 5 bases; nucleotides outside the gene matches: 7. The CDR3 has 16 amino acids. The data derive from a study of cytomegalovirus exposure and HLA in healthy donors. General study points: Previously analyzed data showed that most TCR beta V segments were productive at a frequency of about 87% or about 30%. Per published accounts, TCR beta sequences correctly predicted the HLA-A and HLA-B alleles of most subjects. Among TCR beta chains of equal frequency, HLA-associated ones were more clonally expanded in a later analysis. TCR beta V- and J-gene trimming, according to a later analysis, was linked to a missense DCLRE1C variant.

The primer mix had 60 Vbeta and 13 Jbeta primers. Sequenced by immunoSEQ multiplex PCR; TCRdb stores in-frame clones only, minus some. This sample has approximately 110,000 clones, with about 74% found just once. Sequenced material: PBMCs. The sequence came from a woman aged 45-59 years in good health and CMV-seropositive. The chain couples TRBV7-9 to TRBJ2-1, with TRBD2 matching over 12 bases. The CDR3 region is CASSPTSGGRNNEQFF. CDR3 in DNA: TGTGCCAGCAGCCCCACTAGCGGGGGGCGGAACAATGAGCAGTTCTTC.